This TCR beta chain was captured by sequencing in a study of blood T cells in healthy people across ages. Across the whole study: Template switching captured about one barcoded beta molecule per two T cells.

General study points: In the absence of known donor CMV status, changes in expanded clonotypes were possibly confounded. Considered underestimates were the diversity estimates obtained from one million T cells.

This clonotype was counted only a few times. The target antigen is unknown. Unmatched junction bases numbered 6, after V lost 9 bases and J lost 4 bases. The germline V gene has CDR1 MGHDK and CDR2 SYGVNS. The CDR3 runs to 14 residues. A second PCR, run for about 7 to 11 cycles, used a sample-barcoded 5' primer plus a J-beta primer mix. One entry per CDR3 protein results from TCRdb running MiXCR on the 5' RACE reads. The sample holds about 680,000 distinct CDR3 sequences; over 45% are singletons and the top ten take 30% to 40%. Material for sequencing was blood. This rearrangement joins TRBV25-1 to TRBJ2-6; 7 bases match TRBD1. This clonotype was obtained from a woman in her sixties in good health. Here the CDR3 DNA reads TGTGCCAGTTCACAGGGGCAAGGGGCCAACGTCCTGACTTTC. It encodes CASSQGQGANVLTF.